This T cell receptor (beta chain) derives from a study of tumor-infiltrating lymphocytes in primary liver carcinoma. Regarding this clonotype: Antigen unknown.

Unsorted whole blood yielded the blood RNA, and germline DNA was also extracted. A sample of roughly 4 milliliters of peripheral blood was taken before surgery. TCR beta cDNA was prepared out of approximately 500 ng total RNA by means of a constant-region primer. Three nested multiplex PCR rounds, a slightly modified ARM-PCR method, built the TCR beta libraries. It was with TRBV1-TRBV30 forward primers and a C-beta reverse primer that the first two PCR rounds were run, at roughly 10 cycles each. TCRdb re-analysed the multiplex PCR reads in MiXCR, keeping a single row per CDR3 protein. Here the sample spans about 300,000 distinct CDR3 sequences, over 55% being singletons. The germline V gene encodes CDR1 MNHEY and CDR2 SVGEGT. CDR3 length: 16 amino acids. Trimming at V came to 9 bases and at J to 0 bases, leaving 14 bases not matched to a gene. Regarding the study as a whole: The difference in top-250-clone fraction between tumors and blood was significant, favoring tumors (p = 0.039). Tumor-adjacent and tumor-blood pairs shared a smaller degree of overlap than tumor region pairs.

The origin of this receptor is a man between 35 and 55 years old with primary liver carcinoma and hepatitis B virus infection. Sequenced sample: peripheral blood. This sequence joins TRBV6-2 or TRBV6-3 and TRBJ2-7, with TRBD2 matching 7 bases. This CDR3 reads CASTYFPGLSSYEQYF. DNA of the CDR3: TGTGCCAGTACTTACTTCCCGGGACTAAGCTCCTACGAGCAGTACTTC.